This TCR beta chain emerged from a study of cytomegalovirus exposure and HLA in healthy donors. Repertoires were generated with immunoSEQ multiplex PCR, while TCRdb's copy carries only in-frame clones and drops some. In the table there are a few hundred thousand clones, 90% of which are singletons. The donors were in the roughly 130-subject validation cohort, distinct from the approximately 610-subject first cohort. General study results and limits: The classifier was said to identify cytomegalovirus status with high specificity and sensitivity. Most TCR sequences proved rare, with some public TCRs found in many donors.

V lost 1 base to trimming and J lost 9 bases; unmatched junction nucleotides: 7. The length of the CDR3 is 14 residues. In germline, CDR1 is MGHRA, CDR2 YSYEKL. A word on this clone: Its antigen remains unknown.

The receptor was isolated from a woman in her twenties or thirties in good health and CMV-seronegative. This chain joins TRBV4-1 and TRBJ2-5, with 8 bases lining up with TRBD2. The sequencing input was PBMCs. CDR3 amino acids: CASSQVSGTPPQYF. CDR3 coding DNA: TGCGCCAGCAGCCAAGTTAGCGGGACGCCGCCCCAGTACTTC.